The 16 T cell receptor beta chains reported below all come from one sample, sequenced in a study of cytomegalovirus exposure and HLA in healthy donors. PCR employed 60 Vbeta and 13 Jbeta primers. The protocol was immunoSEQ multiplex PCR, while the TCRdb copy is restricted to in-frame clones and leaves out a portion. The sample has approximately 170,000 clones; about 85% are singletons. Specimen: PBMCs. Receptors were obtained from a man aged 50 to 59 in good health and CMV-seropositive.

In DNA form, the CDR3 reads TGTGCCACCAGCAATGGGGGAGGGTCCCACAATGAGCAGTTCTTC. It encodes CATSNGGGSHNEQFF. The rearrangement joins TRBV15 to TRBJ2-1, with 7 nucleotides matching TRBD2. This CDR3 is built from 15 residues. Looked up from germline, CDR1 is LNHNV and CDR2 is YYDKDF (reference sequence). V was pared by 4 bases and J by 5 bases, with 8 bases of the junction left unmatched.

This chain uses TRBV7-2 with TRBJ2-1; 14 bases are a match to TRBD2. Germline V gene lookup returns CDR1 SGHTA and CDR2 FQGNSA. CDR3 length: 18 residues. V lost 4 bases to trimming and J lost 5 bases; unmatched junction nucleotides: 10. The DNA for the CDR3 is TGTGCCAGCAGCTCGGGACTAGCGGGAGCCTCTTCCCACAATGAGCAGTTCTTC. Translating gives CASSSGLAGASSHNEQFF.

The rearrangement joins TRBV5-1 to TRBJ2-4; 9 positions match TRBD1. Germline assignment: CDR1 SGHRS and CDR2 YFSETQ. This CDR3 is built from 15 residues. Trimming cost V 4 bases and J 2 bases; bases outside gene matches: 4. CDR3 bases: TGCGCCAGCAGCACCGGGACAGGGTCCAAAAACATTCAGTACTTC. Its translation is CASSTGTGSKNIQYF.

The rearrangement links TRBV7-9 to TRBJ2-5; D may be TRBD1 (6 bases). Trimming removed 1 base from V and 1 base from J, with 13 bases in between. The CDR3 has 16 amino acids. Germline values: CDR1 SEHNR, CDR2 FQNEAQ (reference sequence). The CDR3 loop reads CASSLGDLGGQETQYF. For the CDR3, the DNA is TGTGCCAGCAGCTTAGGGGATCTAGGGGGCCAAGAGACCCAGTACTTC.

The rearrangement uses TRBV6-5 and TRBJ1-3; TRBD1 might be the D (6 bases). The closer fit of TRBJ2-2 to the DNA end suggests the J call may be wrong. Germline V gene lookup returns CDR1 MNHEY and CDR2 SVGAGI. The CDR3 sequence is 15 residues long. The CDR3 spells CASSQQGSRTGELFF. The CDR3 DNA follows: TGTGCCAGCAGTCAACAGGGTTCGAGGACCGGGGAGCTGTTTTTT.

This clone has just a few counts. The chain employs TRBV2 and TRBJ1-5; no clear D. Germline V gene lookup returns CDR1 SNHLY and CDR2 FYNNEI. The CDR3 is made up of 13 amino acids. Trimming took off 6 bases at V and 1 base at J, with 7 bases between the two ends. CDR3 nucleotides: TGTGCCAGCAGCAGTAACAGCAATCAGCCCCAGCATTTT. Its protein product is CASSSNSNQPQHF.

This clone was seen a single time. The chain joins TRBV5-1 to TRBJ1-1, with no clear D. Trimming removed 4 bases from V and 4 bases from J, with 26 bases in between. Germline CDR1 is SGHRS and CDR2 is YFSETQ. This CDR3 is 18 amino acids long. The CDR3 DNA sequence: TGCGCCAGCAGCCCCAGAGGGAATTTAAGGTTGGCTCGCACTGAAGCTTTCTTT. It encodes CASSPRGNLRLARTEAFF.

There are a few counts of this clone. J is TRBJ2-6 and V is TRBV19; maybe TRBD1 (5 bases). The ends were cut back, 1 base at V and 2 bases at J, with 12 bases in the middle. The CDR3 has 17 residues. Germline V lookup: CDR1 LNHDA, CDR2 SQIVND (reference sequence). This CDR3 is CASSIGAGPTGANVLTF. CDR3 DNA sequence: TGTGCCAGTAGTATAGGCGCAGGGCCCACTGGGGCCAACGTCCTGACTTTC.

The chain joins TRBV28 to TRBJ2-5; TRBD2 matches 10 bases. The V segment lost 1 base and the J segment 5 bases; nucleotides outside the gene matches: 7. The CDR3 spans 16 residues. Germline V gives CDR1 MDHEN, CDR2 SYDVKM. This CDR3 is CASSLYSGTSDETQYF. Here the CDR3 DNA reads TGTGCCAGCAGTTTATACTCCGGGACTAGCGATGAGACCCAGTACTTC.

This sequence joins TRBV10-2 and TRBJ1-1; D remains ambiguous. Germline assignment: CDR1 WSHSY and CDR2 SAAADI. The CDR3 covers 15 residues. Trimming shortened V by 1 base and J by 3 bases, and 12 bases separated the two germline ends. For the CDR3, the DNA is TGCGCCAGCAGTGAGTATGAGGGTTGGGACACTGAAGCTTTCTTT. This translates into CASSEYEGWDTEAFF.

The J gene is TRBJ2-2, the V gene TRBV6-5, with D tentatively TRBD2 (6 bases). The CDR3 spans 14 residues. Trimming shortened V by 7 bases and J by 3 bases, and 12 bases separated the two germline ends. Germline values: CDR1 MNHEY, CDR2 SVGAGI. The CDR3 region is CASKRTKYTGELFF. CDR3 nucleotide sequence: TGTGCCAGCAAACGGACTAAATACACCGGGGAGCTGTTTTTT.

Only one count was recorded for this clone. At one end the junction does not follow the germline gene, possibly because of a read error. This chain joins TRBV7-7 and TRBJ2-2; D ambiguous. Germline V gene lookup returns CDR1 SSHAT and CDR2 FNYEAQ (reference sequence). This CDR3 comprises 13 residues. The CDR3 protein is CASSSSGTGELFF. The DNA for the CDR3 is TGTGCTAGCAGCTCATCCGGGACCGGGGAGCTGTTTTTT. Complete variable domain (other parts from reference TRBV7-7 and TRBJ2-2): GAGVSQSPRYKVTKRGQDVTLRCDPISSHATLYWYQQALGQGPEFLTYFNYEAQPDKSGLPSDRFSAERPEGSISTLTIQRTEQRDSAMYRCASSSSGTGELFFGEGSRLTVL.

The gene calls are TRBV7-6 and TRBJ2-7; unclear D gene. V shed 4 bases and J shed 0 bases, with 4 bases lying between them. Germline assignment: CDR1 SGHVS and CDR2 FNYEAQ. The CDR3 is 12 amino acids. The chain's CDR3 is CASSSISYEQYF. The CDR3 nucleotides are TGTGCCAGCAGCTCTATCTCCTACGAGCAGTACTTC.

The chain employs TRBV30 and TRBJ2-1; 11 nucleotides line up with TRBD2. Germline CDR1 GTSNPN, CDR2 SVGIG (reference sequence). J gave up 4 bases and V 4 bases, and 6 bases lay outside the gene matches. This CDR3 spans 15 amino acids. For the CDR3, the DNA is TGTGCCTGGAACCGTAGCGGGAGGGAATACAATGAGCAGTTCTTC. Translation: CAWNRSGREYNEQFF. The full variable domain, rest sourced from reference TRBV30 and TRBJ2-1, is SQTIHQWPATLVQPVGSPLSLECTVEGTSNPNLYWYRQAAGRGLQLLFYSVGIGQISSEVPQNLSASRPQDRQFILSSKKLLLSDSGFYLCAWNRSGREYNEQFFGPGTRLTVL.

This chain joins TRBV7-2 and TRBJ2-7; 9 bases fit TRBD2. Germline V lookup: CDR1 SGHTA, CDR2 FQGNSA. V gave up 0 bases and J gave up 2 bases; unmatched junction bases: 5. The CDR3 is 16 residues long. As DNA, the CDR3 is TGTGCCAGCAGCTTAGCGAATATAGCGGGAGCCTACGAGCAGTACTTC. It translates to CASSLANIAGAYEQYF.

This clone occurred a few times. J is TRBJ2-1 and V is TRBV11-2; D remains unclear. Germline CDR1 SGHAT, CDR2 FQNNGV. The CDR3 extends over 14 amino acids. Deletions cut 1 base from V and 4 bases from J, with 8 bases between. The CDR3 here is CASSLGRLYNEQFF. The CDR3 nucleotides are TGTGCCAGCAGCTTAGGCAGGCTGTACAATGAGCAGTTCTTC.